A selection of T cell receptor beta chains follows, all from one sample in a study of blood T cell repertoires in COVID-19. Method: immunoSEQ multiplex PCR; TCRdb's copy keeps in-frame clones and lacks some. The sample lists 500,000 to 600,000 clones, about 89% occurring once. Sequencing was done on a sample of peripheral blood. Receptor source: a woman aged 45-65 years with COVID-19, enrolled during active disease. Each CDR3 is given with its conserved first and last residue. A D gene is named only where the DNA matches it firmly. Some rows have no size entry. The others give once, few or many, or a class for an expanded clone.

clone size	D gene	V gene	J gene	CDR3 DNA	CDR3 protein
.	.	TRBV7-8	TRBJ1-1	TGTGCCAGCAGTCCTGCGGGGGCCAAGGGGATAGCTTTCTTT	CASSPAGAKGIAFF
once	.	TRBV5-1	TRBJ2-7	TGCGCCAGCAGCAGGGGGCGGAGCGGGGAGCAGTACTTC	CASSRGRSGEQYF
.	.	TRBV5-1	TRBJ2-2	TGCGCCAGCAGCTTGGGCGGAAACACCGGGGAGCTGTTTTTT	CASSLGGNTGELFF
.	.	TRBV5-8	TRBJ2-3	TGTGCCAGCAGCTTGGCCGTCGCGGGGGCTGCAGATACGCAGTATTTT	CASSLAVAGAADTQYF
.	TRBD1	TRBV7-6	TRBJ2-7	TGTGCCAGCAGCCGAGGACAGGGGGGAACCTACGAGCAGTACTTC	CASSRGQGGTYEQYF
.	.	TRBV5-1	TRBJ1-3	TGCGCCAGCAGCCGAGCTCCGGGAAGTGCGGACACCATATATTTT	CASSRAPGSADTIYF
.	.	TRBV6-4	TRBJ1-1	TGTGCCAGCAGGGATGGGACAGAAGCTTTCTTT	CASRDGTEAFF
.	TRBD2	TRBV7-9	TRBJ2-5	TGTGCCGGTACTAGCGGGGGGGCGGTTGAGACCCAGTACTTC	CAGTSGGAVETQYF
.	.	TRBV2	TRBJ1-3	TGTGCCAGCAGAGTAACCGGGAACTCAAACACCATATATTTT	CASRVTGNSNTIYF
.	TRBD1	TRBV9	TRBJ1-2	TGTGCCAGCAGCGTAGTAGGGACAGGGGGCGAAGGCTACACCTTC	CASSVVGTGGEGYTF
.	TRBD1	TRBV6-1	TRBJ1-1	TGTGCCAGCAGTGACGACAGGGCCGCCGCTGAAGCTTTCTTT	CASSDDRAAAEAFF
.	.	TRBV14	TRBJ2-2	TGTGCCAGCAGCCAAGGTGCCAGCACCGGGGAGCTGTTTTTT	CASSQGASTGELFF
few	.	TRBV5-5	TRBJ2-7	TGTGCCAGCAGCTTGAAGGGGGACTACGAGCAGTACTTC	CASSLKGDYEQYF
once	TRBD2	TRBV7-3	TRBJ2-1	TGTGCCAGCAGCTCCGGAGTGGGCCGGGGGGTAGATGAGCAGTTCTTC	CASSSGVGRGVDEQFF
.	TRBD2	TRBV4-1	TRBJ2-5	TGCGCCAGCAGCCGGGCCGGTACTAGCGGCCAAGAGACCCAGTACTTC	CASSRAGTSGQETQYF
.	.	TRBV7-9	TRBJ2-7	TGTGCCAGCAGCCGGACTGCCCCCCAGCAGTACTTC	CASSRTAPQQYF
.	TRBD2	TRBV30	TRBJ2-4	TGTGCCTGGAGGAGACCGAGCGGGGGGAGGGCCGGGAACATTCAGTACTTC	CAWRRPSGGRAGNIQYF
.	.	TRBV24-1	TRBJ1-2	TGTGCCACCAGTGAGGCGGGAGGTAGCTACACCTTC	CATSEAGGSYTF
.	.	TRBV6-5	TRBJ1-2	TGTGCCAGCAGTCTCGACAGGAGTGGCTACACCTTC	CASSLDRSGYTF
.	.	TRBV9	TRBJ2-3	TGTGCCAGCAGCTACGTAGGAGGAGTCACAGATACGCAGTATTTT	CASSYVGGVTDTQYF
.	.	TRBV2	TRBJ1-2	TGTGCCAGCACTTCCAGGGGATATGGCTACACCTTC	CASTSRGYGYTF
.	.	TRBV10-1	TRBJ2-3	TGCGCCAGCAGTGAGTCAGGGGGGGGTACGCAGTATTTT	CASSESGGGTQYF
.	.	TRBV5-1	TRBJ2-1	TGCGCCAGCAGCTTGGGGCCTAGCCTCAATGAGCAGTTCTTC	CASSLGPSLNEQFF
.	.	TRBV11-3	TRBJ2-5	TGTGCCAGCAGCTTAAACGGGAGAGAGACCCAGTACTTC	CASSLNGRETQYF
.	.	TRBV6-5	TRBJ2-3	TGTGCCAGCAAGGGGATGTTTAGGACAGATACGCAGTATTTT	CASKGMFRTDTQYF
.	.	TRBV5-1	TRBJ2-2	TGCGCCAGCAGCTTGGTAGAGCGGGTGACTAAACTGAACACCGGGGAGCTGTTTTTT	CASSLVERVTKLNTGELFF
.	TRBD2	TRBV7-9	TRBJ2-7	TGTGCCAGCAGCTTTCTAGCGGCGGCGATGGGAGAGCAGTACTTC	CASSFLAAAMGEQYF
.	.	TRBV27	TRBJ1-2	TGTGCCACCAGCAATTGGGCCAGTCCCTATGGCTACACCTTC	CATSNWASPYGYTF
.	TRBD2	TRBV10-3	TRBJ2-1	TGTGCCATCAGTGAGTCGCTAGCGGAGTACAATGAGCAGTTCTTC	CAISESLAEYNEQFF
.	.	TRBV6-5	TRBJ2-3	TGTGCCAGCAGCTTAAACAGGGTAGGCACAGATACGCAGTATTTT	CASSLNRVGTDTQYF
.	.	TRBV1	TRBJ2-1	TGCACCAGCAGCCACGGGACTAGCGGGGCCTCCTACAATGAGCAGTTCTTC	CTSSHGTSGASYNEQFF
once	TRBD1	TRBV10-3	TRBJ1-3	TGTGCCATGAGGAGTACAGGGGTCTCTGGAAACACCATATATTTT	CAMRSTGVSGNTIYF
.	.	TRBV2	TRBJ1-2	TGTGCCAGCGCAGTCGGGACTCCAAAGTGGAGGTATGGCTACACCTTC	CASAVGTPKWRYGYTF
.	.	TRBV19	TRBJ1-6	TGTGCCAGTAAAAGGGACACGGAGAATTCACCCCTCCACTTT	CASKRDTENSPLHF
.	TRBD1	TRBV7-3	TRBJ2-7	TGTGCCAGCAGCCCCCAAGGGACAGCGCAGTACTTC	CASSPQGTAQYF
.	.	TRBV29-1	TRBJ2-3	TGCAGCGTTGACCGGGATAGCACAGATACGCAGTATTTT	CSVDRDSTDTQYF
.	.	TRBV2	TRBJ2-7	TGTGCCAGCAGTGGCCAGGGGCCCTACGAGCAGTACTTC	CASSGQGPYEQYF
.	.	TRBV15	TRBJ2-3	TGTGCCACCAGCAGAGCACAGCTCACAGATACGCAGTATTTT	CATSRAQLTDTQYF
.	.	TRBV3-1/TRBV3-2	TRBJ1-1	TGTGCCAGCAGCCCCCTCGGAGCTAGCGCTTTCTTT	CASSPLGASAFF